These 10 T cell receptor beta chains originate from one sample sequenced in a study of cytomegalovirus exposure and HLA in healthy donors (dated by TCRdb to between 2016 and 2019). The library was prepared using the immunoSEQ multiplex PCR assay. The multiplex PCR relied on a mix of 60 forward primers for TCR Vbeta segments and 13 reverse primers for TCR Jbeta segments. What TCRdb holds here is the immuneACCESS table cut down to in-frame rearrangements. Part of the clones is not present; checked against another copy, under half of the missing clones reflect an unresolved V gene, and the others are unexplained. Within this sample are 95,000 to 150,000 clones, with 15% of them counted one time only. The ten largest clonotypes hold 1.5% to 2% of the sample. The sequenced sample was PBMCs. The receptors were gathered from a woman between 18 and 30 years old in good health and CMV-seronegative.

The chain combines TRBV25-1 with TRBJ2-5, with 9 bases that match TRBD1. CDR3 length: 14 residues. Germline V gene lookup returns CDR1 MGHDK and CDR2 SYGVNS. V trimming: 2 bases; J trimming: 4 bases; junction bases outside the gene matches: 2. CDR3 DNA sequence: TGTGCCAGCAGTGAAACAGGGGGCAGAGAGACCCAGTACTTC. Its protein product is CASSETGGRETQYF.

This clone was counted only a few times. The chain uses TRBV4-2 and TRBJ2-7; no reliable D call. The CDR3 has 15 amino acids. Germline CDR1 LGHNA, CDR2 YNFKEQ. V lost 0 bases to trimming and J lost 3 bases, with 12 bases between them. CDR3 DNA: TGTGCCAGCAGCCAAGAGACGGCAGACTTCTACGAGCAGTACTTC. Its translation is CASSQETADFYEQYF.

The gene calls are TRBV19 and TRBJ2-3, with TRBD2 as a possible D gene (6 bases). Per the germline V gene, CDR1 is LNHDA and CDR2 is SQIVND (reference sequence). The CDR3 consists of 11 residues. V lost 5 bases and J lost 10, with 10 bases in between. CDR3 nucleotides: TGTGCCAGTAGTGTAGGCGGGGCGCAGTATTTT. It yields the protein CASSVGGAQYF.

This chain joins TRBV29-1 and TRBJ1-2, with 7 bases matching TRBD1. This CDR3 has 13 amino acids. V lost 3 bases and J lost 5; bases outside the gene matches: 6. Looked up from germline, CDR1 is SQVTM and CDR2 is ANQGSEA. The CDR3 here is CSVETGNLYGYTF. CDR3 DNA sequence: TGCAGCGTTGAGACAGGGAATTTGTATGGCTACACCTTC.

A few counts support this clone. V usage is TRBV7-8 and J usage is TRBJ1-5; D is ambiguous. Germline V gene data show CDR1 as SGHVS and CDR2 as FQNEAQ. This CDR3 is built from 14 residues. Trimming took off 5 bases at V and 4 bases at J, with 12 bases between the two ends. CDR3 sequence (DNA): TGTGCCAGCAGCGAACTATCACTGAATCAGCCCCAGCATTTT. This gives the protein CASSELSLNQPQHF.

The chain employs TRBV4-2 and TRBJ2-1, with 7 bases lining up with TRBD1. The CDR3 is made up of 14 amino acids. V was pared by 4 bases and J by 5 bases, with 5 bases of the junction left unmatched. From germline, CDR1 is LGHNA and CDR2 YNFKEQ. CDR3 nucleotides: TGTGCCAGCAGCCTTCCGACAGGGAACAATGAGCAGTTCTTC. Its translation: CASSLPTGNNEQFF.

This clone was seen a handful of times. The chain carries TRBV25-1 and TRBJ2-2; tentative D call: TRBD2 (5 bases). V was pared by 2 bases and J by 2 bases, with 18 bases between. The CDR3 covers 18 residues. CDR1 and CDR2 from the germline V gene are MGHDK and SYGVNS. Here the CDR3 DNA reads TGTGCCAGCAGTGAAGGCCGAGAGGGAAGAGGTAACACCGGGGAGCTGTTTTTT. It yields the protein CASSEGREGRGNTGELFF.

This clone showed up just a few times. J is TRBJ2-1 and V is TRBV19; 14 bases agree with TRBD2. The V gene end was trimmed by 4 bases and the J gene end by 8 bases; junction bases not matched to a gene: 7. Per the germline V gene, CDR1 is LNHDA and CDR2 is SQIVND (reference sequence). The CDR3 loop spans 16 amino acids. Written as DNA, the CDR3 is TGTGCCAGTAGTACGGGACTAGCGGGAGAGGGGTATGAGCAGTTCTTC. This gives the protein CASSTGLAGEGYEQFF.

This clone was counted a single time. V is TRBV5-4 and J is TRBJ2-3, with 7 bases identical to TRBD2. From germline, CDR1 is SGHNT and CDR2 YYREEE (reference sequence). J gave up 0 bases and V 4 bases, and 2 bases lay outside the gene matches. This CDR3 has 14 amino acids. The CDR3 sequence is CASSRGGSTDTQYF. CDR3 in DNA: TGTGCCAGCAGCCGGGGAGGGAGCACAGATACGCAGTATTTT.

The V call is TRBV6-5, the J call TRBJ2-7; TRBD2 aligns across 7 bases. Trimming at V came to 3 bases and at J to 3 bases, leaving 5 bases not matched to a gene. CDR1 and CDR2 from the germline V gene are MNHEY and SVGAGI. The CDR3 length is 14 residues. This CDR3 is CASSYREGRYEQYF. The CDR3, as DNA: TGTGCCAGCAGTTATAGGGAGGGCCGCTACGAGCAGTACTTC.